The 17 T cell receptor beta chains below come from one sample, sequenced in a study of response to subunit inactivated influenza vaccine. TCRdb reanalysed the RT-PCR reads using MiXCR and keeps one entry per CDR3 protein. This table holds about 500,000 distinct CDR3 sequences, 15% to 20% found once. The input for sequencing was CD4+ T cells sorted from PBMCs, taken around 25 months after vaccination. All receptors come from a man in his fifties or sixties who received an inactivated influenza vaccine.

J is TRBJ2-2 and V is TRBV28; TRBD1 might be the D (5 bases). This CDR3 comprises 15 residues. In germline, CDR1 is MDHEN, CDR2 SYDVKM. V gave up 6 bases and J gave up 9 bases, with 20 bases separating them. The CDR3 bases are TGTGCCAGCAGCGAAGGGGTGGCTGGGGCCCGGGAGCTGTTTTTT. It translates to CASSEGVAGARELFF.

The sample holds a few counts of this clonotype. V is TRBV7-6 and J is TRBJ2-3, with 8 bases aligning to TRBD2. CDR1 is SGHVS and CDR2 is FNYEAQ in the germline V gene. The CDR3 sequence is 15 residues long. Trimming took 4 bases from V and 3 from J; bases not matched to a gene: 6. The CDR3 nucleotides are TGTGCCAGCAGCTCAACGAGCGGGAGAACAGATACGCAGTATTTT. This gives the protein CASSSTSGRTDTQYF.

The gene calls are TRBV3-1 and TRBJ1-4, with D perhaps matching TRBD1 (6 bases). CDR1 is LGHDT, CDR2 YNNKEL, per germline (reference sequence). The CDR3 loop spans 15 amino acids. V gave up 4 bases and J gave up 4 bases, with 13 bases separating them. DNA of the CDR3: TGTGCCAGCAGCCGGGGGACAACCCATAATGAAAAACTGTTTTTT. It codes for CASSRGTTHNEKLFF.

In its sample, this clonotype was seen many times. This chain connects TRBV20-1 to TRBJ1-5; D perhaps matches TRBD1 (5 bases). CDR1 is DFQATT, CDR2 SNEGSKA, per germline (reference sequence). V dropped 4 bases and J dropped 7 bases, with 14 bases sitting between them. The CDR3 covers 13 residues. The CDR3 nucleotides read TGCAGTGCTAAGCAGGGCGAATCCCAGCCCCAGCATTTT. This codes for CSAKQGESQPQHF.

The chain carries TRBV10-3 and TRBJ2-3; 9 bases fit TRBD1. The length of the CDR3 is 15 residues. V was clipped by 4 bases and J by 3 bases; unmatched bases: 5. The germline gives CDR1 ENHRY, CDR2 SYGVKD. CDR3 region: CAISAGQGKTDTQYF. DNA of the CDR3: TGTGCCATCAGTGCAGGACAGGGGAAGACAGATACGCAGTATTTT.

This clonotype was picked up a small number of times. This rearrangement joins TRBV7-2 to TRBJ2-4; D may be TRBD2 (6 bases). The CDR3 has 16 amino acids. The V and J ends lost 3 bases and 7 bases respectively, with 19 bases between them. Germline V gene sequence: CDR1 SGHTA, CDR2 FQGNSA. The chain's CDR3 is CASSLGPGPRGNIQYF. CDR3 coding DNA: TGTGCCAGCAGCTTGGGGCCCGGTCCACGGGGGAACATTCAGTACTTC.

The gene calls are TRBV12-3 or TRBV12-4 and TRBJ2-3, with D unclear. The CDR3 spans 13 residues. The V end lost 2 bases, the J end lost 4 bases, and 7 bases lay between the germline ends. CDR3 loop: CASSLKGPDTQYF. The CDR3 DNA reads TGTGCCAGCAGTTTAAAGGGCCCAGATACGCAGTATTTT.

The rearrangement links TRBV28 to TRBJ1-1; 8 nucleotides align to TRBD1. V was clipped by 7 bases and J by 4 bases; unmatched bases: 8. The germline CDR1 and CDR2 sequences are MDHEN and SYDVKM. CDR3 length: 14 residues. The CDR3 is CASTEQGARTEAFF. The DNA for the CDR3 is TGTGCCAGCACCGAGCAGGGGGCGCGCACTGAAGCTTTCTTT.

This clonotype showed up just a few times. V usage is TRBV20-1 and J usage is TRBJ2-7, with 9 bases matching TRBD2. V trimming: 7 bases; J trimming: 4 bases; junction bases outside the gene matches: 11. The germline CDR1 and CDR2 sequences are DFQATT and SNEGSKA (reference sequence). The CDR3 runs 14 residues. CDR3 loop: CSVLARTSDYEQYF. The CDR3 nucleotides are TGCAGTGTTCTCGCCCGGACTAGCGATTACGAGCAGTACTTC.

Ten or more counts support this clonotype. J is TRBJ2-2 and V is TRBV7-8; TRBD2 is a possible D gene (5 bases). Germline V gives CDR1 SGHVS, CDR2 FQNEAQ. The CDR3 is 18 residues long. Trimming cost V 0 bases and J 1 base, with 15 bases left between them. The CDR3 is CASSLASGVGLNTGELFF. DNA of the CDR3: TGTGCCAGCAGCTTAGCATCCGGGGTCGGCTTGAACACCGGGGAGCTGTTTTTT.

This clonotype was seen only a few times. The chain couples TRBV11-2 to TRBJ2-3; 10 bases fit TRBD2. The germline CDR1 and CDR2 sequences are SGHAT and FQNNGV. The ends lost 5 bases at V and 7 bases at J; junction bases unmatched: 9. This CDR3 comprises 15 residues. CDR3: CASSPAGGSSNTQYF. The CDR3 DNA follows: TGTGCCAGCAGCCCAGCGGGGGGGAGTAGTAATACGCAGTATTTT.

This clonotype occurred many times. This chain's CDR3 is CASSQDWRTSGSNEQFF. CDR3 DNA sequence: TGCGCCAGCAGCCAAGATTGGAGGACTAGCGGGTCCAATGAGCAGTTCTTC. The rearrangement uses TRBV4-3 and TRBJ2-1; TRBD2 matches 11 bases. Germline V gene sequence: CDR1 LGHNA, CDR2 YSLEER. The junction had 7 bases not matched to a gene; V was cut back by 0 bases and J by 6 bases. The CDR3 runs 17 residues.

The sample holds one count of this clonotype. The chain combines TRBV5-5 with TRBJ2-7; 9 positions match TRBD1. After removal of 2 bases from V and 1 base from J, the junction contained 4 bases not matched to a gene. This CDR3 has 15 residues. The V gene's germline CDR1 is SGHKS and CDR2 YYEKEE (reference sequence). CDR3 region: CASSFGQGISYEQYF. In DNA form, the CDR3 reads TGTGCCAGCAGCTTTGGACAGGGGATATCCTACGAGCAGTACTTC.

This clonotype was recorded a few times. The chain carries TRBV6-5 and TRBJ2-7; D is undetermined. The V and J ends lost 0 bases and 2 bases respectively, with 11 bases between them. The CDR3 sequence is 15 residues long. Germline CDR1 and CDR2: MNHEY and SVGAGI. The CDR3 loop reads CASSYSMSGTYEQYF. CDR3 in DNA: TGTGCCAGCAGTTACTCGATGTCAGGTACCTACGAGCAGTACTTC.

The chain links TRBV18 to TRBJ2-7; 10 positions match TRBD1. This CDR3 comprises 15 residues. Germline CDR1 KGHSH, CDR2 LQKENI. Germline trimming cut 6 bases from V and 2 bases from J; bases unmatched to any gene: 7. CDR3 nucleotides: TGTGCCAGCTCTACCATTGGGACAGGGGCCTACGAGCAGTACTTC. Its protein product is CASSTIGTGAYEQYF.

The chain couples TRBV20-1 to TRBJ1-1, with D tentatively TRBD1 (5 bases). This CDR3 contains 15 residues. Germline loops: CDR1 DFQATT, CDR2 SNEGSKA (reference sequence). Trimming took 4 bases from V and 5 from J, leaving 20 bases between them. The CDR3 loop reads CSATPTEGYWTEAFF. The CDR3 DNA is TGCAGTGCTACCCCGACAGAGGGGTATTGGACTGAAGCTTTCTTT.

The CDR3 spells CASKASIYNEQFF. The CDR3 DNA sequence: TGTGCCAGCAAGGCTAGCATCTACAATGAGCAGTTCTTC. The gene calls are TRBV2 and TRBJ2-1, with a tentative D call TRBD2 (5 bases). Germline-derived CDR1 and CDR2 are SNHLY and FYNNEI. The CDR3 covers 13 residues. Trimming took off 7 bases at V and 3 bases at J, with 10 bases between the two ends.